These 8 T cell receptor beta chains came from one sample sequenced in a study of cytomegalovirus exposure and HLA in healthy donors. This PCR relied on a set of 60 Vbeta primers and 13 Jbeta primers. The protocol was immunoSEQ multiplex PCR, while the TCRdb copy is restricted to in-frame clones and leaves out a portion. This table has approximately 160,000 clones, 80% to 85% appearing once. Source material: PBMCs. Receptors originate from a man between 45 and 60 years old in good health and CMV-seropositive.

The chain couples TRBV27 to TRBJ2-4, with TRBD2 as a possible D gene (5 bases). V was pared by 4 bases and J by 11 bases, with 18 bases between. Germline V gene data show CDR1 as MNHEY and CDR2 as SMNVEV (reference sequence). The CDR3 is 14 amino acids. CDR3: CASSSHERESVQYF. The CDR3 DNA reads TGTGCCAGCAGTTCACACGAGAGGGAATCCGTTCAGTACTTC.

This clone was observed a few times. V is TRBV5-1 and J is TRBJ2-1; perhaps TRBD1 as D (6 bases). The germline CDR1 and CDR2 sequences are SGHRS and YFSETQ. V was clipped by 0 bases and J by 9 bases, with 13 bases between them. The CDR3 has 14 amino acids. In DNA, the CDR3 is TGCGCCAGCAGCTTGGCAGGGGATGGGGTTGAGCAGTTCTTC. It codes for CASSLAGDGVEQFF.

The chain combines TRBV6-5 with TRBJ2-7, with TRBD1 matching 8 bases. CDR3 length: 14 amino acids. V shed 2 bases and J 6 bases; nucleotides not matched to a gene: 6. Germline V gene data show CDR1 as MNHEY and CDR2 as SVGAGI. The CDR3 protein is CASSYGAGGSEQYF. As DNA, the CDR3 is TGTGCCAGCAGTTACGGGGCAGGGGGCTCCGAGCAGTACTTC.

The chain joins TRBV18 to TRBJ1-4, with D tentatively TRBD1 (6 bases). The germline gives CDR1 KGHSH, CDR2 LQKENI. The CDR3 length is 14 residues. Between the trimmed V and J ends, which lost 3 bases and 7 bases, there was a span of 12 bases. The CDR3 here is CASSPQTGLEKLFF. For the CDR3, the DNA is TGTGCCAGCTCACCTCAGACAGGACTTGAAAAACTGTTTTTT.

This sequence joins TRBV30 and TRBJ1-6; D remains unclear. The CDR3 consists of 12 residues. The ends were cut back, 2 bases at V and 10 bases at J, with 9 bases in the middle. The V gene's germline CDR1 is GTSNPN and CDR2 SVGIG (reference sequence). CDR3: CAWSPDWSPLHF. The CDR3 nucleotides are TGTGCCTGGAGTCCGGACTGGTCACCCCTCCACTTT.

The J gene is TRBJ1-5, the V gene TRBV30, with D maybe TRBD1 (5 bases). Germline CDR1 reads GTSNPN; CDR2 reads SVGIG (reference sequence). The CDR3 sequence is 13 residues long. V gave up 2 bases and J gave up 5 bases, with 10 bases separating them. CDR3 in DNA: TGTGCCTGGAGTTGGGGGGTCGATCAGCCCCAGCATTTT. Protein: CAWSWGVDQPQHF.

This chain uses TRBV5-1 with TRBJ2-7, with 7 bases matching TRBD1. CDR1 is SGHRS and CDR2 is YFSETQ in the germline V gene. V lost 0 bases, J lost 3 bases, and 3 bases stayed unmatched. The CDR3 covers 14 residues. The CDR3 spells CASSLAGQLYEQYF. The CDR3 coding sequence is TGCGCCAGCAGCTTGGCGGGACAGCTCTACGAGCAGTACTTC. Drawing the rest from reference TRBV5-1 and TRBJ2-7, the complete variable domain is KAGVTQTPRYLIKTRGQQVTLSCSPISGHRSVSWYQQTPGQGLQFLFEYFSETQRNKGNFPGRFSGRQFSNSRSEMNVSTLELGDSALYLCASSLAGQLYEQYFGPGTRLTVT.

This clone was found once. The chain links TRBV5-4 to TRBJ2-2, with 15 positions matching TRBD2. The CDR3 has 17 residues. Germline values: CDR1 SGHNT, CDR2 YYREEE (reference sequence). The V gene end was trimmed by 3 bases and the J gene end by 9 bases; junction bases not matched to a gene: 9. CDR3 region: CASSSKGGLAGGRELFF. DNA of the CDR3: TGTGCCAGCAGCTCAAAAGGGGGACTAGCGGGAGGTCGGGAGCTGTTTTTT.